This T cell receptor beta chain was identified during a study of beta chain features in type 1 diabetes. Notes on the study in general: Moderately but significantly shorter TCRB CDR3s were found in Type 1 diabetes patients in all four CD4+ subsets. Type 1 diabetes patients had fewer VDJ junction insertions and more deletions.

This clone was recorded many times. Its specificity is not known. V lost 5 bases and J lost 4, with 9 bases in between. Per the germline V gene, CDR1 is SEHNR and CDR2 is FQNEAQ (reference sequence). The CDR3 runs to 12 residues. cDNA synthesis used the whole RNA isolate, giving expressed TCRB sequences. Clones were read by immunoSEQ multiplex PCR, and TCRdb kept only the in-frame ones, dropping some. The repertoire holds around 500,000 clones, with approximately 10% as singletons. This TCR was sampled from a woman between 18 and 29 years old in good health. The chain employs TRBV7-9 and TRBJ2-7; no reliable D call. Sequencing was carried out using naive CD4+ T cells from blood. Written as DNA, the CDR3 is TGTGCCAGCAGCCCGAGTATATACGAGCAGTACTTC. Protein sequence: CASSPSIYEQYF.